There are many counts of the clone carrying this T cell receptor beta chain. No antigen is known for it. These data belong to a study of T-cell reconstitution after alpha-beta-depleted transplantation in children. Broader study findings: The study traced high day-60 TCRbeta diversity in some patients to surviving recipient T cells and thymic progenitors. About two months after transplant, alpha-beta T cells reportedly came from several hundred expanded graft clones. T-cell numbers and diversity one year post-transplant derived largely from freshly generated T cells.

Using unique molecular identifiers, the investigators prepared the TCRbeta library. TCRdb passed the PCR reads through MiXCR, listing each CDR3 protein once. This table holds a few hundred thousand distinct CDR3 sequences, over 20% found once. V was pared by 0 bases and J by 5 bases, with 5 bases between. The CDR3 consists of 12 residues. The germline gives CDR1 DFQATT, CDR2 SNEGSKA (reference sequence). This clonotype was sampled from a boy under two years old with Wiskott-Aldrich syndrome, due to receive a stem cell transplant. Sequencing used PBMCs, obtained before TCRalphabeta/CD19-depleted stem cell transplant. The chain is built from TRBV20-1 and TRBJ2-1, with a possible D match to TRBD1 (5 bases). The CDR3: CSAREGDNEQFF. The CDR3 nucleotides are TGCAGTGCTAGAGAAGGGGACAATGAGCAGTTCTTC.